The 30 T cell receptor beta chains listed next were all sequenced from one sample in a study of T cells in Graves' hyperthyroidism and ophthalmopathy. It was RNA transcripts that yielded the amplified TCR beta CDR3 regions. The HTBI primer set served for first-round RT-PCR of the TCR CDR3. TCRdb fed the multiplex PCR reads into MiXCR, producing one record per CDR3 protein. The table shows 600,000 or so distinct CDR3 sequences, with 14% occurring only once. What was sequenced was blood. The receptors originated from a woman aged 45-65 years with Graves' ophthalmopathy.

This chain links TRBV25-1 with TRBJ1-4; D uncertain. Trimming removed 4 bases from V and 8 bases from J, with 17 bases in between. The V gene's germline CDR1 is MGHDK and CDR2 SYGVNS. The CDR3 runs 15 residues. CDR3 nucleotide sequence: TGTGCCAGCAGTGTGGTGTCCGGGATGGAAGAAAAACTGTTTTTT. Amino acids: CASSVVSGMEEKLFF.

In this sample, this clonotype turned up many times. The V gene is TRBV6-2 or TRBV6-3, the J gene TRBJ1-1; D remains ambiguous. Germline CDR1 and CDR2: MNHEY and SVGEGT. The V end lost 7 bases, the J end lost 0 bases, and 12 bases lay between the germline ends. This CDR3 is 14 amino acids long. The CDR3 loop is CASKDPGMNTEAFF. The CDR3 region has the DNA TGTGCCAGCAAAGATCCGGGGATGAACACTGAAGCTTTCTTT.

This chain links TRBV14 with TRBJ2-1; possibly TRBD1 for D (6 bases). This CDR3 comprises 13 residues. V dropped 0 bases and J dropped 10 bases, with 10 bases sitting between them. The germline CDR1 and CDR2 sequences are SGHDN and FVKESK. The CDR3 DNA is TGTGCCAGCAGCCAAGATACAGGGTCGGAGCAGTTCTTC. Translation gives CASSQDTGSEQFF.

In this sample, this clonotype turned up a few times. The chain couples TRBV6-2 or TRBV6-3 to TRBJ1-1; TRBD1 agrees at 9 bases. The V segment lost 2 bases and the J segment 8 bases; nucleotides outside the gene matches: 6. CDR1 and CDR2 (germline): MNHEY, SVGEGT. The CDR3 is 14 amino acids. The CDR3 loop is CASSYGDRAIEAFF. The DNA of the CDR3 is TGTGCCAGCAGTTACGGGGACAGGGCAATCGAAGCTTTCTTT.

Ten or more counts support this clonotype. The chain links TRBV6-1 to TRBJ2-3; 8 bases fit TRBD2. CDR1 and CDR2 from the germline V gene are MNHNS and SASEGT. CDR3 size: 18 residues. V lost 3 bases, J lost 0 bases, and 11 bases stayed unmatched. CDR3 coding DNA: TGTGCCAGCAGTGATACCTTCTCTAGCGGGCCTAGCACAGATACGCAGTATTTT. It yields the protein CASSDTFSSGPSTDTQYF.

This clonotype has at least ten counts. The gene calls are TRBV6-1 and TRBJ2-3; D is uncertain. The germline V and J ends were trimmed by 3 bases and 1 base, with 11 bases remaining between them. The length of the CDR3 is 15 residues. Per germline, CDR1 MNHNS and CDR2 SASEGT. The CDR3 coding sequence is TGTGCCAGCAGTGAGCCAGCCCCCGGCACAGATACGCAGTATTTT. Amino acid sequence: CASSEPAPGTDTQYF.

This clonotype was found many times. The rearrangement joins TRBV12-3 or TRBV12-4 to TRBJ2-7, with D tentatively TRBD1 (6 bases). The V and J ends lost 5 bases and 0 bases respectively, with 20 bases between them. CDR3 length: 17 residues. CDR3 DNA: TGTGCCAGCAGTAAACTCCTAGGGGGAGAGAGCTCCTACGAGCAGTACTTC. It specifies CASSKLLGGESSYEQYF.

This clonotype was observed a few times. The J gene is TRBJ1-4, the V gene TRBV11-2; no reliable D call. CDR1 is SGHAT and CDR2 is FQNNGV in the germline V gene. The ends were cut back, 4 bases at V and 14 bases at J, with 17 bases in the middle. The CDR3 runs 13 residues. In DNA, the CDR3 is TGTGCCAGCAGCTATCTGGACGGTTTGGTCCTGTTTTTT. It translates to CASSYLDGLVLFF. The full variable domain, its missing parts supplied by reference TRBV11-2 and TRBJ1-4, is EAGVAQSPRYKIIEKRQSVAFWCNPISGHATLYWYQQILGQGPKLLIQFQNNGVVDDSQLPKDRFSAERLKGVDSTLKIQPAKLEDSAVYLCASSYLDGLVLFFGSGTQLSVL.

This clonotype was recorded at least ten times. The gene calls are TRBV27 and TRBJ2-7; no definite D call. Trimming stripped 2 bases from V and 5 bases from J, with 13 bases between. Germline V gene data show CDR1 as MNHEY and CDR2 as SMNVEV (reference sequence). The CDR3 is 14 amino acids. The CDR3 spells CASSLIGGPDEQYF. CDR3 DNA sequence: TGTGCCAGCAGTTTAATAGGTGGTCCCGACGAGCAGTACTTC.

In this sample, this clonotype turned up many times. This chain uses TRBV20-1 with TRBJ2-1; 8 bases match TRBD1. Germline trimming cut 1 base from V and 2 bases from J; bases unmatched to any gene: 4. The CDR3 has 15 amino acids. CDR1 and CDR2 from the germline V gene are DFQATT and SNEGSKA (reference sequence). This CDR3 is CSARALDRAYNEQFF. In DNA form, the CDR3 reads TGCAGTGCTAGAGCGCTGGACAGGGCCTACAATGAGCAGTTCTTC.

This clonotype was recorded at least ten times. V gene TRBV28 combines with J gene TRBJ2-7; 7 bases are a match to TRBD1. With 7 bases clipped from V and 3 bases from J, the junction kept 12 bases outside the gene matches. The CDR3 loop spans 15 amino acids. Per the germline V gene, CDR1 is MDHEN and CDR2 is SYDVKM. CDR3 sequence: CASIGRGTEIYEQYF. The CDR3 DNA is TGTGCCAGCATCGGAAGGGGGACAGAAATCTACGAGCAGTACTTC.

The chain combines TRBV2 with TRBJ2-1; 9 bases line up with TRBD1. The V gene end was trimmed by 7 bases and the J gene end by 8 bases; junction bases not matched to a gene: 6. Looked up from germline, CDR1 is SNHLY and CDR2 is FYNNEI. This CDR3 spans 13 amino acids. The CDR3 bases are TGTGCCAGCAACCCACAGGGGGCCGATGAGCAGTTCTTC. This codes for CASNPQGADEQFF.

This clonotype was observed at least ten times. The V and J genes are TRBV6-2 or TRBV6-3 and TRBJ2-7, with 7 positions matching TRBD2. The CDR3 is 13 residues long. V shed 4 bases and J 2 bases; nucleotides not matched to a gene: 2. CDR1 MNHEY and CDR2 SVGEGT come from the germline V gene. The CDR3 DNA sequence: TGTGCCAGCAGTTCCACTAGCGCCTACGAGCAGTACTTC. This gives the protein CASSSTSAYEQYF.

V usage is TRBV4-1 and J usage is TRBJ2-1; 12 bases agree with TRBD2. Germline lookup yields CDR1 MGHRA and CDR2 YSYEKL. The CDR3 has 18 residues. The ends lost 4 bases at V and 5 bases at J; junction bases unmatched: 12. The CDR3 sequence is CASSRQTSGSVRNNEQFF. DNA of the CDR3: TGCGCCAGCAGCCGACAGACTAGCGGGAGTGTTAGGAACAATGAGCAGTTCTTC.

There are a few counts of this clonotype. The V call is TRBV19, the J call TRBJ2-5, with 12 positions matching TRBD2. Unmatched junction bases numbered 7, after V lost 10 bases and J lost 1 base. The V gene's germline CDR1 is LNHDA and CDR2 SQIVND (reference sequence). The CDR3 totals 15 residues. The CDR3 spells CATKGLAGTQETQYF. In DNA, the CDR3 is TGTGCCACCAAAGGACTAGCGGGGACCCAAGAGACCCAGTACTTC. Variable domain in full (rest from reference TRBV19 and TRBJ2-5): DGGITQSPKYLFRKEGQNVTLSCEQNLNHDAMYWYRQDPGQGLRLIYYSQIVNDFQKGDIAEGYSVSREKKESFPLTVTSAQKNPTAFYLCATKGLAGTQETQYFGPGTRLLVL.

This clonotype was detected a few times. The chain is built from TRBV5-1 and TRBJ1-5; TRBD1 might be the D (5 bases). V was pared by 0 bases and J by 0 bases, with 10 bases between. Germline V gene lookup returns CDR1 SGHRS and CDR2 YFSETQ. The CDR3 extends over 16 amino acids. The DNA of the CDR3 is TGCGCCAGCAGCTTGGGCGGGGGGACTAGCAATCAGCCCCAGCATTTT. Its protein is CASSLGGGTSNQPQHF.

V and J are TRBV14 and TRBJ1-2; a possible D gene is TRBD1 (5 bases). Germline CDR1 is SGHDN and CDR2 is FVKESK. V lost 0 bases and J lost 4, with 9 bases in between. The CDR3 consists of 14 residues. As DNA, the CDR3 is TGTGCCAGCAGCCAAGAACTGGGGGGCTATGGCTACACCTTC. This encodes CASSQELGGYGYTF.

At least ten counts were recorded for this clonotype. The V gene is TRBV12-3 or TRBV12-4, the J gene TRBJ1-2, with TRBD1 matching over 10 bases. The CDR3 length is 17 residues. The V segment lost 6 bases and the J segment 4 bases; nucleotides outside the gene matches: 14. The CDR3 spells CASRPGQGTHGGYGYTF. The CDR3 nucleotides are TGTGCCAGCAGACCGGGACAGGGGACCCACGGCGGCTATGGCTACACCTTC.

This clonotype was observed many times. The chain couples TRBV12-3 or TRBV12-4 to TRBJ1-1, with D perhaps TRBD1 (6 bases). CDR3 length: 13 amino acids. V was clipped by 5 bases and J by 6 bases, with 13 bases between them. CDR3 DNA sequence: TGTGCCAGCAGTCCCACAGGGCGCGCTGAAGCTTTCTTT. Its translation: CASSPTGRAEAFF.

This clonotype has a count of ten or more. The chain carries TRBV27 and TRBJ2-7, with TRBD1 identical over 7 bases. Trimming took 3 bases from V and 3 from J; bases not matched to a gene: 5. The germline gives CDR1 MNHEY, CDR2 SMNVEV (reference sequence). The CDR3 covers 14 residues. The CDR3 here is CASSFGRQGYEQYF. The CDR3 coding sequence is TGTGCCAGCAGTTTCGGAAGACAGGGCTACGAGCAGTACTTC.

This clonotype showed up just a few times. This sequence joins TRBV5-1 and TRBJ2-5; TRBD2 matches 7 bases. The CDR3 extends over 15 amino acids. CDR1 and CDR2 (germline): SGHRS, YFSETQ. V lost 1 base, J lost 2 bases, and 5 bases stayed unmatched. The CDR3 loop reads CASSLIAGPQETQYF. The CDR3 nucleotides read TGCGCCAGCAGCTTGATAGCGGGCCCACAAGAGACCCAGTACTTC. The whole variable domain, remainder taken from reference TRBV5-1 and TRBJ2-5, is KAGVTQTPRYLIKTRGQQVTLSCSPISGHRSVSWYQQTPGQGLQFLFEYFSETQRNKGNFPGRFSGRQFSNSRSEMNVSTLELGDSALYLCASSLIAGPQETQYFGPGTRLLVL.

This clonotype was seen ten or more times. V gene TRBV7-9 combines with J gene TRBJ2-1, with no clear D. Trimming removed 6 bases at V and 2 bases at J, with 11 bases between. Germline-derived CDR1 and CDR2 are SEHNR and FQNEAQ (reference sequence). The CDR3 has 14 amino acids. CDR3 DNA sequence: TGTGCCAGCAGAAGGTTAAGTACCTACAATGAGCAGTTCTTC. It yields the protein CASRRLSTYNEQFF.

The table lists this clonotype with many counts. DNA for the CDR3: TGTGCCAGCAGTTACTCTTATTCGGACAGGGTTGGAAATCAGCCCCAGCATTTT. This sequence encodes CASSYSYSDRVGNQPQHF. The chain is built from TRBV6-2 or TRBV6-3 and TRBJ1-5; 8 nucleotides align to TRBD1. From germline, CDR1 is MNHEY and CDR2 SVGEGT. The junction had 11 bases not matched to a gene; V was cut back by 0 bases and J by 4 bases. This CDR3 contains 18 residues.

This clonotype was seen only a few times. This chain joins TRBV4-1 and TRBJ1-1, with D uncertain. CDR3 length: 13 amino acids. Trimming took 4 bases from V and 7 from J, leaving 13 bases between them. From germline, CDR1 is MGHRA and CDR2 YSYEKL. CDR3 residues: CASSPYLKDEAFF. The DNA of the CDR3 is TGCGCCAGCAGCCCCTATTTGAAAGATGAAGCTTTCTTT.

This clonotype was seen at least ten times. V usage is TRBV4-1 and J usage is TRBJ2-5; weak D call: TRBD1 (6 bases). This CDR3 is 13 amino acids long. Looked up from germline, CDR1 is MGHRA and CDR2 is YSYEKL. Between the trimmed V and J ends, which lost 1 base and 5 bases, there was a span of 8 bases. The CDR3 sequence is CASSQARGETQYF. For the CDR3, the DNA is TGCGCCAGCAGCCAAGCTAGGGGGGAGACCCAGTACTTC.

This CDR3 reads CASNSHLGRGEFNEQFF. Here the CDR3 DNA reads TGTGCCAGCAACTCTCACCTGGGTAGGGGAGAATTCAATGAGCAGTTCTTC. The chain carries TRBV27 and TRBJ2-1; perhaps D is TRBD1 or TRBD2 (5 bases each). This CDR3 is built from 17 residues. Germline V gene data show CDR1 as MNHEY and CDR2 as SMNVEV (reference sequence). V lost 7 bases, J lost 6 bases, and 25 bases lay in between.

This clonotype appeared many times. The V call is TRBV28, the J call TRBJ1-4; D possibly corresponds to TRBD1 (5 bases). Trimming took off 10 bases at V and 8 bases at J, with 17 bases between the two ends. The germline CDR1 and CDR2 sequences are MDHEN and SYDVKM. This CDR3 is built from 13 residues. The CDR3 DNA sequence: TGTGCCACCCTAGACAGTCCGGAGGAAAAACTGTTTTTT. Translated: CATLDSPEEKLFF.

J is TRBJ2-7 and V is TRBV3-1; D remains ambiguous. CDR3 length: 14 amino acids. Germline V gene lookup returns CDR1 LGHDT and CDR2 YNNKEL (reference sequence). The V and J ends lost 1 base and 3 bases respectively, with 10 bases between them. The CDR3 DNA reads as TGTGCCAGCAGCCAAGGGCCCGCACGCTACGAGCAGTACTTC. Its protein product is CASSQGPARYEQYF.

To note about this clonotype: Mismatch with germline at one junction end may stem from a read error. This chain joins TRBV6-9 and TRBJ2-2, with 14 bases fitting TRBD2. This CDR3 is built from 18 residues. Germline V gives CDR1 MNHGY, CDR2 SVAAGI. The CDR3 region has the DNA TGTGCCAGCAGCTATAACCTGGGACTAGCGGGAGTGACCGAGGAGCTGTTTTTT. Translating it yields CASSYNLGLAGVTEELFF.

The chain links TRBV28 to TRBJ2-3; the match to TRBD2 covers 8 bases. V gave up 7 bases and J gave up 4 bases; unmatched junction bases: 13. Germline CDR1 reads MDHEN; CDR2 reads SYDVKM. The CDR3 contains 16 residues. DNA for the CDR3: TGTGCCAGCACTCCCTCGGCGGGAGGTGACGCAGATACGCAGTATTTT. Its protein product is CASTPSAGGDADTQYF.